The next 25 T cell receptor beta chains were all read from a single sample in a study of OX40 agonist ivuxolimab in advanced cancers. Library preparation employed the immunoSEQ multiplex PCR assay. Imported from immuneACCESS, the table was reduced by TCRdb to in-frame sequences with V and J called. These copies leave out some clones; in studies compared against another copy, an unresolved V gene accounts for under half, and the cause of the remainder is not known. Counted in this sample were about 22,000 clones; roughly 81% of them appeared once. The ten biggest clones cover around a third of the sample. The sample in question was CD4+ or CD8+ T cells sorted from blood, obtained in a trial of the OX40 agonist ivuxolimab. The receptor source for this set is an adult with an advanced solid tumor such as melanoma, head and neck, liver or kidney cancer.

This chain joins TRBV15 and TRBJ1-2; no reliable D call. CDR1 LNHNV and CDR2 YYDKDF come from the germline V gene (reference sequence). The germline V and J ends were trimmed by 4 bases and 2 bases, with 8 bases remaining between them. This CDR3 contains 13 residues. CDR3 sequence: CATSIDSNYGYTF. The DNA of the CDR3 is TGTGCCACCAGCATAGACTCCAACTATGGCTACACCTTC.

The genes are TRBV7-9 and TRBJ2-7; 9 bases agree with TRBD1. After removal of 5 bases from V and 0 bases from J, the junction contained 8 bases not matched to a gene. This CDR3 has 16 residues. The germline CDR1 and CDR2 sequences are SEHNR and FQNEAQ (reference sequence). The CDR3 is CASSPPGTGYSYEQYF. For the CDR3, the DNA is TGTGCCAGCAGCCCCCCGGGGACAGGGTACTCCTACGAGCAGTACTTC.

The genes are TRBV7-6 and TRBJ2-1, with a tentative D call TRBD2 (6 bases). Germline CDR1 and CDR2: SGHVS and FNYEAQ. The V gene lost 2 bases and the J gene lost 7 bases, with 18 bases spanning the gap. The CDR3 loop spans 16 amino acids. DNA for the CDR3: TGTGCCAGCAGCTTAATGGCTAGCGCGTACCCAAATGAGCAGTTCTTC. Its translation: CASSLMASAYPNEQFF.

This chain connects TRBV6-4 to TRBJ2-1; 10 nucleotides line up with TRBD2. The junction had 7 bases not matched to a gene; V was cut back by 0 bases and J by 8 bases. CDR3 length: 16 amino acids. Germline V gene lookup returns CDR1 MRHNA and CDR2 SNTAGT. The CDR3 loop is CASSDSMASGRDEQFF. The CDR3, as DNA: TGTGCCAGCAGTGACTCGATGGCTAGCGGGAGAGATGAGCAGTTCTTC.

The rearrangement uses TRBV10-2 and TRBJ2-2; 7 positions match TRBD2. The CDR3 has 16 residues. V was pared by 0 bases and J by 7 bases, with 8 bases of the junction left unmatched. Per germline, CDR1 WSHSY and CDR2 SAAADI. The CDR3 here is CASSESGGGPNGELFF. CDR3 sequence (DNA): TGCGCCAGCAGTGAGTCTGGCGGGGGACCCAACGGGGAGCTGTTTTTT.

This sequence joins TRBV27 and TRBJ2-7, with TRBD2 as a possible D gene (6 bases). V lost 5 bases and J lost 3, with 14 bases in between. The CDR3 has 14 amino acids. Looked up from germline, CDR1 is MNHEY and CDR2 is SMNVEV (reference sequence). The CDR3 protein is CASSTSPSGYEQYF. Here the CDR3 DNA reads TGTGCCAGCAGTACTAGCCCGAGTGGCTACGAGCAGTACTTC.

The chain links TRBV9 to TRBJ1-2; weak D call: TRBD1 (6 bases). Trimming removed 3 bases from V and 0 bases from J, with 15 bases in between. The germline V gene encodes CDR1 SGDLS and CDR2 YYNGEE. The CDR3 has 16 residues. The CDR3 nucleotides are TGTGCCAGCAGCGCCCATGGAGGGGGTTCTAACTATGGCTACACCTTC. It specifies CASSAHGGGSNYGYTF. Variable domain in full (rest from reference TRBV9 and TRBJ1-2): DSGVTQTPKHLITATGQRVTLRCSPRSGDLSVYWYQQSLDQGLQFLIQYYNGEERAKGNILERFSAQQFPDLHSELNLSSLELGDSALYFCASSAHGGGSNYGYTFGSGTRLTVV.

The CDR3 nucleotides read TGCGCCAGCAGTCACGAAAGCAGGGGGCGTAATCAGCCCCAGCATTTT. This sequence encodes CASSHESRGRNQPQHF. The chain uses TRBV23-1 and TRBJ1-5; 8 positions agree with TRBD1. TRBV23-1 is an ORF for which the function is uncertain. V dropped 3 bases and J dropped 4; count of bases not matched to a gene: 8. The CDR3 contains 16 residues.

The CDR3 reads CASSPLTSDSYEQYF. The CDR3 coding sequence is TGTGCCAGCAGTCCCCTGACTAGCGACTCCTACGAGCAGTACTTC. V is TRBV6-5 and J is TRBJ2-7, with 8 nucleotides matching TRBD2. Unmatched junction bases numbered 6, after V lost 5 bases and J lost 0 bases. Germline CDR1 reads MNHEY; CDR2 reads SVGAGI. The CDR3 is 15 amino acids.

The V and J genes are TRBV9 and TRBJ2-3, with 9 bases that match TRBD2. The ends lost 2 bases at V and 1 base at J; junction bases unmatched: 8. The CDR3 spans 17 residues. Germline assignment: CDR1 SGDLS and CDR2 YYNGEE. CDR3 bases: TGTGCCAGCAGCGTCGAGTGGGGGACTAGCCGCACAGATACGCAGTATTTT. It is translated as CASSVEWGTSRTDTQYF.

This clone was seen once. This sequence joins TRBV27 and TRBJ1-2; D uncertain. This CDR3 is built from 18 residues. Germline lookup yields CDR1 MNHEY and CDR2 SMNVEV (reference sequence). V shed 0 bases and J shed 1 base, with 18 bases lying between them. The CDR3 sequence is CASSLSFVRTSNNYGYTF. In DNA, the CDR3 is TGTGCCAGCAGTTTATCTTTTGTCAGGACGTCGAATAACTATGGCTACACCTTC.

Of note for this clone: At one end the junction does not follow the germline gene, possibly because of a read error. The chain recombines TRBV7-7 with TRBJ2-2; 11 bases are shared with TRBD2. Germline values: CDR1 SSHAT, CDR2 FNYEAQ (reference sequence). The CDR3 has 15 amino acids. The CDR3 loop reads CASSRLAGTHEELFF. The CDR3 DNA follows: TGTGCTAGCAGCCGACTAGCGGGGACCCATGAGGAGCTGTTTTTT.

This chain joins TRBV9 and TRBJ2-1, with TRBD2 matching over 8 bases. J lost 5 bases, V lost 4 bases, and 8 bases had no gene match. Germline lookup yields CDR1 SGDLS and CDR2 YYNGEE. The CDR3 is made up of 15 amino acids. The DNA for the CDR3 is TGTGCCAGCAGCCCCACGGTAGCGGGAAACAATGAGCAGTTCTTC. This gives the protein CASSPTVAGNNEQFF.

The CDR3 bases are TGCGCCAGCAGCATGAGGGACCCCGTACGTGAGCAGTACTTC. Its protein product is CASSMRDPVREQYF. V usage is TRBV5-1 and J usage is TRBJ2-7; D tentatively reads TRBD1 or TRBD2 (5 bases each). Trimming pared 4 bases from V and 7 bases from J, leaving 18 bases between. The CDR3 extends over 14 amino acids. Germline V gives CDR1 SGHRS, CDR2 YFSETQ.

The CDR3 DNA sequence: TGTGCCAGCAGCTTAGTATACGAGCAGTACTTC. It is translated as CASSLVYEQYF. The chain links TRBV11-3 to TRBJ2-7; D unclear. Between the trimmed V and J ends, which lost 1 base and 4 bases, there was a span of 2 bases. The germline gives CDR1 SGHNT, CDR2 YENEEA. The CDR3 spans 11 residues.

V is TRBV27 and J is TRBJ2-1; TRBD1 matches at 7 bases. V dropped 1 base and J dropped 7; count of bases not matched to a gene: 16. This CDR3 spans 18 amino acids. Germline V gene data show CDR1 as MNHEY and CDR2 as SMNVEV (reference sequence). The CDR3, as DNA: TGTGCCAGCAGTTTATGGGACAGCGGTCCCCTCCCGGAGAATGAGCAGTTCTTC. Encoded protein: CASSLWDSGPLPENEQFF.

This clone was recorded a few times. The chain combines TRBV7-9 with TRBJ2-2; 13 nucleotides agree with TRBD2. Germline CDR1 reads SEHNR; CDR2 reads FQNEAQ (reference sequence). The CDR3 consists of 15 residues. V shed 7 bases and J 5 bases; nucleotides not matched to a gene: 4. This chain's CDR3 is CASNRGLAGTGELFF. Here the CDR3 DNA reads TGTGCCAGCAATAGGGGACTAGCGGGGACCGGGGAGCTGTTTTTT.

This sequence joins TRBV7-2 and TRBJ2-3; tentative D call: TRBD2 (7 bases). V lost 1 base and J lost 5, with 13 bases in between. Germline V gene lookup returns CDR1 SGHTA and CDR2 FQGNSA. CDR3 size: 15 residues. CDR3 coding DNA: TGTGCCAGCAGCTTAGAGGGGGGGAGTGAAGATACGCAGTATTTT. It is translated as CASSLEGGSEDTQYF.

The chain has TRBV14 and TRBJ1-2; the D gene is possibly TRBD1 (5 bases). CDR1 is SGHDN and CDR2 is FVKESK in the germline V gene. This CDR3 comprises 13 residues. The V end lost 3 bases, the J end lost 5 bases, and 10 bases lay between the germline ends. The CDR3 reads CASSQGVWYGYTF. The CDR3 DNA sequence: TGTGCCAGCAGCCAGGGGGTTTGGTATGGCTACACCTTC.

The rearrangement uses TRBV11-2 and TRBJ2-3, with 9 bases fitting TRBD2. Germline-derived CDR1 and CDR2 are SGHAT and FQNNGV. Trimming removed 1 base from V and 2 bases from J; junction bases left unmatched: 10. This CDR3 comprises 18 residues. The CDR3 protein is CASSLAGRLAEATDTQYF. For the CDR3, the DNA is TGTGCCAGCAGCTTAGCCGGGCGACTAGCGGAGGCCACAGATACGCAGTATTTT.

J is TRBJ2-3 and V is TRBV18; 8 bases align to TRBD2. Trimming took 6 bases from V and 4 from J; bases not matched to a gene: 9. The CDR3 extends over 15 amino acids. Germline loops: CDR1 KGHSH, CDR2 LQKENI. The CDR3 sequence is CASSPTPGGADTQYF. CDR3 sequence (DNA): TGTGCCAGCTCGCCGACCCCGGGGGGGGCAGATACGCAGTATTTT.

The rearrangement links TRBV10-3 to TRBJ2-1; D may be TRBD2 (5 bases). Trimming took 9 bases from V and 3 from J, leaving 12 bases between them. The CDR3 covers 13 residues. From germline, CDR1 is ENHRY and CDR2 SYGVKD. CDR3 in amino acids: CAIFSDYYNEQFF. In DNA form, the CDR3 reads TGTGCCATTTTTAGCGACTACTACAATGAGCAGTTCTTC.

CDR3 protein: CASSYGGLAGGNEQFF. The DNA for the CDR3 is TGTGCCAGCAGTTACGGGGGACTAGCGGGAGGGAATGAGCAGTTCTTC. The V call is TRBV6-5, the J call TRBJ2-1, with 16 bases that match TRBD2. The V segment lost 2 bases and the J segment 7 bases; nucleotides outside the gene matches: 2. This CDR3 comprises 16 residues. Germline CDR1 MNHEY, CDR2 SVGAGI.

CDR3 bases: TGTGCCAGCAGCCAAGATCGTACGGAGCCCACAGATACGCAGTATTTT. It specifies CASSQDRTEPTDTQYF. V and J are TRBV4-2 and TRBJ2-3, with D uncertain. The CDR3 has 16 amino acids. CDR1 is LGHNA and CDR2 is YNFKEQ in the germline V gene. The germline V and J ends were trimmed by 0 bases and 2 bases, with 12 bases remaining between them.

The chain employs TRBV7-9 and TRBJ1-2; 8 nucleotides line up with TRBD1. Germline V gene sequence: CDR1 SEHNR, CDR2 FQNEAQ (reference sequence). Trimming cost V 6 bases and J 8 bases; bases outside gene matches: 14. The CDR3 extends over 15 amino acids. CDR3 amino acids: CASSTEGQALWGYTF. The CDR3 coding sequence is TGTGCCAGCAGTACGGAGGGACAGGCCCTTTGGGGCTACACCTTC.